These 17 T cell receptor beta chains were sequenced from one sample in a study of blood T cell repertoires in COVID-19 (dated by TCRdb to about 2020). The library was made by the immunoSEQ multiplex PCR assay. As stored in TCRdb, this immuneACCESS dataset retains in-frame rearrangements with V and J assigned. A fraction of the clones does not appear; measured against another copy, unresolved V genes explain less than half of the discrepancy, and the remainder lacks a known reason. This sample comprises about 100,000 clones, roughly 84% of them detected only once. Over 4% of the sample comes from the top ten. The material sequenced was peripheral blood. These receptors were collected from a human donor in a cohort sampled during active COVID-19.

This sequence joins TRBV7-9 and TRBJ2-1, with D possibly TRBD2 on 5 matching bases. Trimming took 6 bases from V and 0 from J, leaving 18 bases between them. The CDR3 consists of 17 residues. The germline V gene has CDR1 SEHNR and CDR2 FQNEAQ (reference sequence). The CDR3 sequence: CASRMGIASSSYNEQFF. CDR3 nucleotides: TGTGCCAGCAGGATGGGGATAGCGTCGAGCTCCTACAATGAGCAGTTCTTC. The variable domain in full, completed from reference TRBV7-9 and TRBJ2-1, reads DTGVSQNPRHKITKRGQNVTFRCDPISEHNRLYWYRQTLGQGPEFLTYFQNEAQLEKSRLLSDRFSAERPKGSFSTLEIQRTEQGDSAMYLCASRMGIASSSYNEQFFGPGTRLTVL.

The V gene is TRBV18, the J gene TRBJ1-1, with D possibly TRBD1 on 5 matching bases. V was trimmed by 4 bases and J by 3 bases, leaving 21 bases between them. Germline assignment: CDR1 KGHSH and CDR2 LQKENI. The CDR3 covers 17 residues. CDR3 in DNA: TGTGCCAGCTCACGTTCGCCGTCCGGGGGGAGTGACACTGAAGCTTTCTTT. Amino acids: CASSRSPSGGSDTEAFF.

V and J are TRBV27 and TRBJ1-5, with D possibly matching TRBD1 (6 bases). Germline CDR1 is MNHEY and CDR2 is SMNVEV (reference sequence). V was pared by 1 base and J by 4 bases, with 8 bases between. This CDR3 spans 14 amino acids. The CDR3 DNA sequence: TGTGCCAGCAGTTTATTTCAGGGGAATCAGCCCCAGCATTTT. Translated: CASSLFQGNQPQHF.

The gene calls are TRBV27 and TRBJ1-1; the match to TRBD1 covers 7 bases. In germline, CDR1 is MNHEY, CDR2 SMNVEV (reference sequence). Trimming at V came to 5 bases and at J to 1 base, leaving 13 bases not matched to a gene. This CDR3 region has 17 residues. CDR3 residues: CASSPRQGSGWNTEAFF. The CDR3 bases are TGTGCCAGCAGTCCACGACAGGGTAGTGGTTGGAACACTGAAGCTTTCTTT.

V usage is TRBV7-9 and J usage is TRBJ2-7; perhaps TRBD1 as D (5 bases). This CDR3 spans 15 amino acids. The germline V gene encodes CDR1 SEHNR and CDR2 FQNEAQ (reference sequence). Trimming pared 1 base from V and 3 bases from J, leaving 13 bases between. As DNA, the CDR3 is TGTGCCAGCAGCTTAGGGGCAGGGATCGGCTACGAGCAGTACTTC. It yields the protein CASSLGAGIGYEQYF.

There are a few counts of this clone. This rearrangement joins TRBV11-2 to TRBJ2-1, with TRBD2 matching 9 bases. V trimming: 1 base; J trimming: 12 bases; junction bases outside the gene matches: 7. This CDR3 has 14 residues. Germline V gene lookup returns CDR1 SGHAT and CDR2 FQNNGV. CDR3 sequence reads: CASSLAGSGSGQFF. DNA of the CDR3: TGTGCCAGCAGCTTAGCGGGTAGCGGGAGCGGGCAGTTCTTC.

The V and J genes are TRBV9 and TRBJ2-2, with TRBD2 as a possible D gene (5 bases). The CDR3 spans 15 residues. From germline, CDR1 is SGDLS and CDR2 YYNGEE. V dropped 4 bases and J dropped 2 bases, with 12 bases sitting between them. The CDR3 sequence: CASSISGLNTGELFF. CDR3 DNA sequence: TGTGCCAGCAGCATCAGCGGTCTAAACACCGGGGAGCTGTTTTTT.

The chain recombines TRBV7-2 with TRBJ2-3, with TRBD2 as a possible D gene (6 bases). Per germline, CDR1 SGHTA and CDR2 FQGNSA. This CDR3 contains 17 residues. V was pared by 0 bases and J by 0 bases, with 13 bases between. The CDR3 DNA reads TGTGCCAGCAGCTTAGCGAGGACGGCGGGGAGCACAGATACGCAGTATTTT. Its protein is CASSLARTAGSTDTQYF. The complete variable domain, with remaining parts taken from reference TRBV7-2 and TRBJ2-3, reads GAGVSQSPSNKVTEKGKDVELRCDPISGHTALYWYRQSLGQGLEFLIYFQGNSAPDKSGLPSDRFSAERTGGSVSTLTIQRTQQEDSAVYLCASSLARTAGSTDTQYFGPGTRLTVL.

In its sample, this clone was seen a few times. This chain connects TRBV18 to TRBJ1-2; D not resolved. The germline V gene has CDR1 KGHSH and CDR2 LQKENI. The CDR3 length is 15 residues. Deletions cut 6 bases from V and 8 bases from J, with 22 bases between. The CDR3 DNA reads TGTGCCAGCTCGAATCCTATTGGAGGCGCACAGGGCTACACCTTC. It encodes CASSNPIGGAQGYTF.

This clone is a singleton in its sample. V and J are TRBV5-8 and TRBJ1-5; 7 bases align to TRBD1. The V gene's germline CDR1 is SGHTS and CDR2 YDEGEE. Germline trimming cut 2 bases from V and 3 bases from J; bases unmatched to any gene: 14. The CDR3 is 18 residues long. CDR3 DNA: TGTGCCAGCAGCTTTCTCAAGACAGGGTCTGGGCCCAATCAGCCCCAGCATTTT. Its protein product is CASSFLKTGSGPNQPQHF.

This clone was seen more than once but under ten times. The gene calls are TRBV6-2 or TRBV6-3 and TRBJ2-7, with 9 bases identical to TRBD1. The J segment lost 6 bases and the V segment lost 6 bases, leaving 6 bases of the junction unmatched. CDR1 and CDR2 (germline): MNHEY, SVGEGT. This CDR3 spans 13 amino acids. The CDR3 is CASSDRGTGEQYV. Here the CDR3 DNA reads TGTGCCAGCAGCGACAGGGGGACGGGCGAGCAGTACGTC.

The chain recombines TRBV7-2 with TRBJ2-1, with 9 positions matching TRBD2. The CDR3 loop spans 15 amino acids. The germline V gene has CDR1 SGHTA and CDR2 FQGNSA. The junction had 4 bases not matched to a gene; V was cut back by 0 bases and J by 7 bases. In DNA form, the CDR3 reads TGTGCCAGCAGCTTAGCGCGGCTAGCGGGAAATGAGCAGTTCTTC. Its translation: CASSLARLAGNEQFF.

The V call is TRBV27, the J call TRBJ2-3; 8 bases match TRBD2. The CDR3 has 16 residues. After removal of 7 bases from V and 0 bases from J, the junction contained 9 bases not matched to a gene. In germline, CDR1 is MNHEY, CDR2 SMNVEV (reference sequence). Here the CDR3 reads CASKGLAAISTDTQYF. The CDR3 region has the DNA TGTGCCAGCAAAGGACTAGCAGCAATTAGCACAGATACGCAGTATTTT.

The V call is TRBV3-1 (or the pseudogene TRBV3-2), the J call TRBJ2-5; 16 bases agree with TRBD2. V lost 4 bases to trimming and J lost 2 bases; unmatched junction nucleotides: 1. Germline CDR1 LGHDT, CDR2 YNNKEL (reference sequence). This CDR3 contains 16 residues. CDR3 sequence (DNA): TGTGCCAGCAGCCCGGGACTAGCGGGAGGGCAAGAGACCCAGTACTTC. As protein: CASSPGLAGGQETQYF.

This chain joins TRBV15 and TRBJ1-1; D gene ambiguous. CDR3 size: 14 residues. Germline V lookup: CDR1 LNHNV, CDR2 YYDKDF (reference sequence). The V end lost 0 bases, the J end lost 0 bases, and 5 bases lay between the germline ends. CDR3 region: CATSRDKLNTEAFF. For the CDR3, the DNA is TGTGCCACCAGCAGAGATAAGCTGAACACTGAAGCTTTCTTT.

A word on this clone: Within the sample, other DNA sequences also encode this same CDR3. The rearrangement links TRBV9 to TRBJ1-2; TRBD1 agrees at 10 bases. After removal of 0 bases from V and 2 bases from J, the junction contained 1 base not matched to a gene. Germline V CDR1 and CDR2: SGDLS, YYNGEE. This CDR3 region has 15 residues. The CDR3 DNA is TGTGCCAGCAGCGTAGCGGGACAGGGGAACTATGGCTACACCTTC. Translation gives CASSVAGQGNYGYTF.

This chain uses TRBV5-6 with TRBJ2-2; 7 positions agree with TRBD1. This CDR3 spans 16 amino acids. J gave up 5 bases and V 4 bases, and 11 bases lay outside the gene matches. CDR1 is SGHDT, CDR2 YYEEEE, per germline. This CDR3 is CASSKLTGLGTGELFF. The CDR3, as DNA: TGTGCCAGCAGCAAACTGACAGGGCTGGGGACCGGGGAGCTGTTTTTT.